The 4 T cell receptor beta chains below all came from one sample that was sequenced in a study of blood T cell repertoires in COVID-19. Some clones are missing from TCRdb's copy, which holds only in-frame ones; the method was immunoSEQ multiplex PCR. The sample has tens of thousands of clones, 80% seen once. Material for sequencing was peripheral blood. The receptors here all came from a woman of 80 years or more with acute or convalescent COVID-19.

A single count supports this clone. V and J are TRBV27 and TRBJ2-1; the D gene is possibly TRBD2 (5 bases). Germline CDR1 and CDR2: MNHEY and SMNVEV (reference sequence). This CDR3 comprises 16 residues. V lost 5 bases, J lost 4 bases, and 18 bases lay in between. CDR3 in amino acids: CASSILANPAYNEQFF. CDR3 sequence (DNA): TGTGCCAGCAGTATCTTAGCGAACCCGGCTTACAATGAGCAGTTCTTC.

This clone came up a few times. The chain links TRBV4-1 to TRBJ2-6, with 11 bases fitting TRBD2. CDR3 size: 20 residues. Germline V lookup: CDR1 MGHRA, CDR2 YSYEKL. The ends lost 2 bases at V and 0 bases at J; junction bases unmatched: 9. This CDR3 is CASSQPIGLAGGSGANVLTF. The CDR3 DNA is TGCGCCAGCAGCCAACCGATTGGACTAGCGGGTGGCTCTGGGGCCAACGTCCTGACTTTC.

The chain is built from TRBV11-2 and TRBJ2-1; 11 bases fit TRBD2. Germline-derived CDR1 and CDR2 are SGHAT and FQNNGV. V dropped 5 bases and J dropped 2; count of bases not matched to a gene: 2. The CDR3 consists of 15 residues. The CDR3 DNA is TGTGCCAGCAGCCAGACTAGCGGGGCCTACAATGAGCAGTTCTTC. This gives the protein CASSQTSGAYNEQFF. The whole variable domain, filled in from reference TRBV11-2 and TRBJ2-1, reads EAGVAQSPRYKIIEKRQSVAFWCNPISGHATLYWYQQILGQGPKLLIQFQNNGVVDDSQLPKDRFSAERLKGVDSTLKIQPAKLEDSAVYLCASSQTSGAYNEQFFGPGTRLTVL.

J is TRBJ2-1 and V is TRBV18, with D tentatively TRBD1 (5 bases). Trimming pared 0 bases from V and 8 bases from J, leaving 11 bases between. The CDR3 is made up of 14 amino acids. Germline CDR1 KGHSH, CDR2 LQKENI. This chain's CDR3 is CASSPPSRAHEQFF. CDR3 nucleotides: TGTGCCAGCTCACCACCGTCCAGGGCCCATGAGCAGTTCTTC.